This TCR beta chain was obtained from a study of T cell responses to AZD1222 COVID-19 vaccine. General study results and limits: A mostly white British donor set with more females was recruited, and clonal diversity was possibly underestimated. Regions 160-218 and 743-854 held dominance among vaccine-associated CD4 TCRs, which spanned spike. Repertoire collection took place solely once the T cell response had peaked.

A word on this clone: What it binds is unknown.

Measured with immunoSEQ multiplex PCR; TCRdb has only the in-frame clones, and not every one. The sample records approximately 150,000 clones, around nine tenths being singletons. Germline trimming cut 6 bases from V and 5 bases from J; bases unmatched to any gene: 10. Germline CDR1 MDHEN, CDR2 SYDVKM. This CDR3 comprises 14 residues. This sequence was found in an adult in good health. The gene calls are TRBV28 and TRBJ2-7, with 7 bases lining up with TRBD1. This specimen consisted of peripheral blood, obtained on day 0 of AZD1222 vaccination. CDR3 nucleotide sequence: TGTGCCAGCAGGGGATCAGGGGGACGGGACGAGCAGTACTTC. Translation: CASRGSGGRDEQYF. Full variable domain (outside the CDR3, taken from reference TRBV28 and TRBJ2-7): DVKVTQSSRYLVKRTGEKVFLECVQDMDHENMFWYRQDPGLGLRLIYFSYDVKMKEKGDIPEGYSVSREKKERFSLILESASTNQTSMYLCASRGSGGRDEQYFGPGTRLTVT.